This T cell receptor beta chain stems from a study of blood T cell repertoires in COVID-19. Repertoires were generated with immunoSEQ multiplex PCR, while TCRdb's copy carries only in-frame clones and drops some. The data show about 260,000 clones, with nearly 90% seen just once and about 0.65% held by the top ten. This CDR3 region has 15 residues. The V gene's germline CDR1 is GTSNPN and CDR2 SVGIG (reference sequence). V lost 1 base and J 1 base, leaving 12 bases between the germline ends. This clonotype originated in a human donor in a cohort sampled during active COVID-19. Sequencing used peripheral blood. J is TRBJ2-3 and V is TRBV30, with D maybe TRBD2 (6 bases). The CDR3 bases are TGTGCCTGGAGTGGACGGGAGCCCGGCACAGATACGCAGTATTTT. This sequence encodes CAWSGREPGTDTQYF.